The 19 T cell receptor beta chains reported below all come from one sample, sequenced in a study of cytomegalovirus exposure and HLA in healthy donors. Researchers ran the PCR with 60 Vbeta and 13 Jbeta primers. This table comes from immunoSEQ multiplex PCR, and its TCRdb copy is limited to in-frame clones, with some not included. The data contain approximately 120,000 clones, 74% of them singletons. The sequenced sample was PBMCs. The receptors originated from a woman aged 45-59 years in good health and CMV-seropositive.

This rearrangement joins TRBV6-6 to TRBJ2-1; 9 bases align to TRBD1. Germline assignment: CDR1 MNHNY and CDR2 SVGAGI (reference sequence). V lost 8 bases, J lost 2 bases, and 10 bases stayed unmatched. This CDR3 contains 16 residues. The CDR3 DNA follows: TGTGCCAGCGATAGAGTGGGACAGGGAACCTACAATGAGCAGTTCTTC. Its translation: CASDRVGQGTYNEQFF.

This clone has only one observation. This rearrangement joins TRBV6-1 to TRBJ2-7; 12 bases fit TRBD2. There are 15 residues in the CDR3. Germline values: CDR1 MNHNS, CDR2 SASEGT. V lost 4 bases and J lost 2; bases outside the gene matches: 3. Here the CDR3 DNA reads TGTGCCAGCAGTGTTCGGACTAGCGGGACCTACGAGCAGTACTTC. This translates into CASSVRTSGTYEQYF.

The chain carries TRBV12-5 and TRBJ1-4; tentative D call: TRBD1 (6 bases). The CDR3 covers 15 residues. The V gene lost 6 bases and the J gene lost 7 bases, with 18 bases spanning the gap. Germline lookup yields CDR1 LGHNT and CDR2 FRNRAP. The CDR3 region has the DNA TGTGCTAGTGGCAGGACGGGGGGGCCGGGTGAAAAACTGTTTTTT. This sequence encodes CASGRTGGPGEKLFF.

The chain uses TRBV10-3 and TRBJ2-5; D is possibly TRBD2 (6 bases). CDR1 and CDR2 (germline): ENHRY, SYGVKD. Between the trimmed V and J ends, which lost 3 bases and 5 bases, there was a span of 13 bases. This CDR3 region has 14 residues. The CDR3, as DNA: TGTGCCATCAGTGAACGGGGGACGGGGGAGACCCAGTACTTC. Encoded protein: CAISERGTGETQYF.

Here the CDR3 reads CASTTSYFADTQYF. CDR3 nucleotide sequence: TGTGCCAGTACGACTAGTTACTTTGCAGATACGCAGTATTTT. The chain employs TRBV9 and TRBJ2-3, with D maybe TRBD2 (6 bases). V was cut by 8 bases and J by 4 bases, with 17 bases left in between. This CDR3 region has 14 residues. Germline values: CDR1 SGDLS, CDR2 YYNGEE.

The gene calls are TRBV27 and TRBJ1-5, with a possible D match to TRBD1 (6 bases). Germline CDR1 reads MNHEY; CDR2 reads SMNVEV (reference sequence). The CDR3 totals 19 residues. Trimming left V 1 base short and J 2 bases short, with 21 bases between. The CDR3 loop reads CASSLLAGATGIGNQPQHF. DNA of the CDR3: TGTGCCAGCAGTTTATTAGCGGGGGCTACAGGGATAGGCAATCAGCCCCAGCATTTT.

The V and J genes are TRBV5-1 and TRBJ2-7, with 12 bases aligning to TRBD1. The CDR3 length is 15 residues. CDR1 is SGHRS and CDR2 is YFSETQ in the germline V gene. V was pared by 3 bases and J by 5 bases, with 6 bases of the junction left unmatched. CDR3 residues: CASSSGQGAYHEQYF. CDR3 nucleotides: TGCGCCAGCAGCTCGGGACAGGGGGCATACCACGAGCAGTACTTC.

The V call is TRBV7-9, the J call TRBJ1-1, with no clear D. This CDR3 has 13 residues. Germline lookup yields CDR1 SEHNR and CDR2 FQNEAQ (reference sequence). V lost 2 bases, J lost 0 bases, and 4 bases lay in between. In DNA form, the CDR3 reads TGTGCCAGCAGCTTATCTTTGAACACTGAAGCTTTCTTT. As protein: CASSLSLNTEAFF. Supplemented by reference TRBV7-9 and TRBJ1-1, the full variable domain reads DTGVSQNPRHKITKRGQNVTFRCDPISEHNRLYWYRQTLGQGPEFLTYFQNEAQLEKSRLLSDRFSAERPKGSFSTLEIQRTEQGDSAMYLCASSLSLNTEAFFGQGTRLTVV.

The CDR3 DNA follows: TGTGCCAGCTCACCACAGGGGGGAGGGCCCAGTCAGCCCCAGCATTTT. This translates into CASSPQGGGPSQPQHF. The chain couples TRBV18 to TRBJ1-5, with D tentatively TRBD1 (6 bases). V was shortened by 1 base and J by 6 bases, with 16 bases between the two germline ends. The germline gives CDR1 KGHSH, CDR2 LQKENI. The CDR3 is 16 residues long.

In this sample, this clone turned up a few times. The chain joins TRBV5-6 to TRBJ1-2; tentatively, D is TRBD1 (5 bases). The CDR3 is 15 amino acids. Deletions cut 4 bases from V and 2 bases from J, with 15 bases between. CDR1 is SGHDT and CDR2 is YYEEEE in the germline V gene. In DNA form, the CDR3 reads TGTGCCAGCAGCATGGATGGGACTTTGAACTATGGCTACACCTTC. Translated: CASSMDGTLNYGYTF.

The V and J genes are TRBV9 and TRBJ2-3, with a tentative D call TRBD1 (5 bases). Germline assignment: CDR1 SGDLS and CDR2 YYNGEE. V lost 0 bases and J 2 bases, leaving 10 bases between the germline ends. The CDR3 spans 15 residues. The CDR3 loop is CASSVGGTTTDTQYF. CDR3 coding DNA: TGTGCCAGCAGCGTAGGGGGCACCACCACAGATACGCAGTATTTT. Full variable domain (remainder filled in from reference TRBV9 and TRBJ2-3): DSGVTQTPKHLITATGQRVTLRCSPRSGDLSVYWYQQSLDQGLQFLIQYYNGEERAKGNILERFSAQQFPDLHSELNLSSLELGDSALYFCASSVGGTTTDTQYFGPGTRLTVL.

With regard to this clone: Other DNA sequences in this specimen translate into the identical CDR3. The chain employs TRBV7-9 and TRBJ1-2, with 8 bases that match TRBD1. The CDR3 contains 15 residues. The germline gives CDR1 SEHNR, CDR2 FQNEAQ (reference sequence). The V gene end was trimmed by 1 base and the J gene end by 4 bases; junction bases not matched to a gene: 5. The CDR3 loop is CASSLGGTGGYGYTF. CDR3 in DNA: TGTGCCAGCAGCTTAGGCGGCACAGGGGGCTATGGCTACACCTTC.

This clone was picked up one time. The chain combines TRBV27 with TRBJ1-5; TRBD1 might be the D (6 bases). Per the germline V gene, CDR1 is MNHEY and CDR2 is SMNVEV (reference sequence). The ends were cut back, 5 bases at V and 5 bases at J, with 10 bases in the middle. The CDR3 covers 13 residues. CDR3: CASSLTGYQPQHF. The CDR3 nucleotides read TGTGCCAGCAGTCTGACAGGTTATCAGCCCCAGCATTTT.

This clone turned up a few times. This rearrangement joins TRBV27 to TRBJ1-2, with a possible D match to TRBD1 (5 bases). The ends were cut back, 4 bases at V and 8 bases at J, with 11 bases in the middle. CDR1 MNHEY and CDR2 SMNVEV come from the germline V gene (reference sequence). The CDR3 spans 12 residues. CDR3 in amino acids: CASSSTGRGYTF. The CDR3 nucleotides are TGTGCCAGCAGTTCCACAGGCCGGGGCTACACCTTC.

This sequence joins TRBV6-6 and TRBJ1-2, with unresolved D. Trimming pared 7 bases from V and 8 bases from J, leaving 17 bases between. Germline loops: CDR1 MNHNY, CDR2 SVGAGI (reference sequence). This CDR3 spans 13 amino acids. The CDR3 is CASTLNGQRGYTF. For the CDR3, the DNA is TGTGCCAGCACCCTAAACGGTCAGAGGGGCTACACCTTC.

The gene calls are TRBV11-2 and TRBJ2-3, with D maybe TRBD2 (6 bases). This CDR3 is built from 15 residues. Trimming pared 5 bases from V and 2 bases from J, leaving 14 bases between. In germline, CDR1 is SGHAT, CDR2 FQNNGV. Written as DNA, the CDR3 is TGTGCCAGCAGCACCAGACTAGTAATCACAGATACGCAGTATTTT. This sequence encodes CASSTRLVITDTQYF.

V is TRBV9 and J is TRBJ2-5; 9 bases line up with TRBD1. J lost 5 bases, V lost 4 bases, and 9 bases had no gene match. This CDR3 is built from 15 residues. Germline V CDR1 and CDR2: SGDLS, YYNGEE. CDR3 coding DNA: TGTGCCAGCAGCCCGGCGGACAGGGGATGGGAGACCCAGTACTTC. This encodes CASSPADRGWETQYF.

The V gene is TRBV7-2, the J gene TRBJ1-4, with D perhaps matching TRBD1 (5 bases). The germline CDR1 and CDR2 sequences are SGHTA and FQGNSA. CDR3 length: 15 amino acids. Trimming pared 5 bases from V and 2 bases from J, leaving 12 bases between. Written as DNA, the CDR3 is TGTGCCAGCAGCCCCGGACATTCGACTAATGAAAAACTGTTTTTT. It codes for CASSPGHSTNEKLFF.

The V call is TRBV7-9, the J call TRBJ1-6; D may be TRBD1 (6 bases). CDR1 SEHNR and CDR2 FQNEAQ come from the germline V gene (reference sequence). V lost 8 bases, J lost 6 bases, and 20 bases lay in between. The CDR3 consists of 16 residues. CDR3 amino acids: CASAPGPPRGNSPLHF. The CDR3 DNA is TGTGCCAGCGCCCCGGGACCTCCCAGGGGTAATTCACCCCTCCACTTT.